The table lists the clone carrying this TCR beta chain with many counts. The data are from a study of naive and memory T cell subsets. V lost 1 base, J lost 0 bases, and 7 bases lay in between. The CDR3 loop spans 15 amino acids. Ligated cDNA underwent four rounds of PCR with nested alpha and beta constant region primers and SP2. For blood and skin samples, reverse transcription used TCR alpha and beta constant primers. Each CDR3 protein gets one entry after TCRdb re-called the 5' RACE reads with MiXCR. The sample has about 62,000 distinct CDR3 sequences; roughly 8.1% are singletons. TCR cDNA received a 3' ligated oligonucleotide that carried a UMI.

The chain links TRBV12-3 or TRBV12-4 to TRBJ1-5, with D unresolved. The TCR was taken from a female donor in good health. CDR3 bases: TGTGCCAGCAGTTTAGGGGGTTTTAGCAATCAGCCCCAGCATTTT. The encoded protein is CASSLGGFSNQPQHF.